This TCR beta chain was identified in a study of cytomegalovirus exposure and HLA in healthy donors. Study summary: The 100 to 150 validation repertoires, a later analysis reported, used the same platform as the 600 to 850 repertoires from the first cohort. Study-wide points: According to the study, approximately 150 TCR beta chains were cytomegalovirus-associated. Usually a TCR sequence was rare, but some public TCRs were found in many donors.

Per germline, CDR1 MNHEY and CDR2 SMNVEV (reference sequence). The CDR3 covers 16 residues. Germline trimming cut 4 bases from V and 7 bases from J; bases unmatched to any gene: 11. This table comes from immunoSEQ multiplex PCR, and its TCRdb copy is limited to in-frame clones, with some not included. The table includes roughly 250,000 clones, roughly 89% detected once. On this clone itself: Its antigen remains unknown.

The V call is TRBV27, the J call TRBJ1-2, with 11 bases identical to TRBD1. The receptor comes from a man between 18 and 35 years old in good health and CMV-seronegative. Sequenced sample: PBMCs. Here the CDR3 reads CASSSDRGPDRSGYTF. CDR3 nucleotides: TGTGCCAGCAGTTCGGACAGGGGGCCTGATAGGAGTGGCTACACCTTC.